The 14 T cell receptor beta chains below were found in one sample sequenced in a study of blood T cell repertoires in COVID-19. Data came from immunoSEQ multiplex PCR; TCRdb stores just in-frame clones and leaves some out. The table records 110,000 or so clones, roughly 85% of them present only once. The sample comprised peripheral blood. The receptors were gathered from a man aged 45-65 years with acute or convalescent COVID-19.

This chain connects TRBV19 to TRBJ2-2, with 8 nucleotides matching TRBD2. The trim removed 3 bases at V and 3 bases at J, leaving 3 bases unmatched. Germline assignment: CDR1 LNHDA and CDR2 SQIVND (reference sequence). This CDR3 is 15 amino acids long. CDR3 amino acids: CASSMGSGDTGELFF. CDR3 DNA sequence: TGTGCCAGTAGTATGGGTAGCGGGGACACCGGGGAGCTGTTTTTT.

The rearrangement joins TRBV5-5 to TRBJ1-5; the match to TRBD1 covers 7 bases. The CDR3 covers 15 residues. V lost 0 bases to trimming and J lost 3 bases; unmatched junction nucleotides: 3. CDR1 and CDR2 (germline): SGHKS, YYEKEE (reference sequence). CDR3 protein: CASSLAGTANQPQHF. The CDR3, as DNA: TGTGCCAGCAGCTTGGCCGGGACAGCCAATCAGCCCCAGCATTTT.

This chain connects TRBV6-1 to TRBJ2-7, with D hard to call. This CDR3 spans 14 amino acids. V shed 3 bases and J shed 3 bases, with 12 bases lying between them. Germline V gene sequence: CDR1 MNHNS, CDR2 SASEGT. The CDR3 sequence: CASSESYGGYEQYF. As DNA, the CDR3 is TGTGCCAGCAGTGAGTCTTACGGTGGCTACGAGCAGTACTTC.

The V gene is TRBV29-1, the J gene TRBJ2-3; TRBD2 matches 10 bases. V lost 6 bases to trimming and J lost 4 bases; unmatched junction nucleotides: 7. The CDR3 has 14 residues. Germline V lookup: CDR1 SQVTM, CDR2 ANQGSEA. DNA of the CDR3: TGCAGCGTCCGGACTAGCGGCCGCCCAGATACGCAGTATTTT. This gives the protein CSVRTSGRPDTQYF.

Points on this clone: At one end, the junction sequence differs from germline, possibly due to a read error. Other DNA sequences in the same sample also yield this CDR3. The CDR3 region is CAISETGTARSSYNSPLHF. The CDR3 bases are TGTGCCATCAGTGAGACCGGGACAGCCAGAAGCTCCTATAATTCACCCCTCCATTTT. J is TRBJ1-6 and V is TRBV10-3; 7 nucleotides line up with TRBD1. CDR1 ENHRY and CDR2 SYGVKD come from the germline V gene. This CDR3 spans 19 amino acids.

The rearrangement uses TRBV21-1 and TRBJ2-7; the listed D gene, TRBD2, was not tested against the DNA. TRBV21-1 has pseudogene status. This CDR3 is built from 14 residues. The CDR3 here is CASSQMGAGYEQYF. DNA for the CDR3: TGTGCCAGCAGCCAGATGGGAGCGGGCTACGAGCAGTACTTC.

The chain employs TRBV18 and TRBJ2-7; D is undetermined. This CDR3 contains 12 residues. V was cut by 5 bases and J by 1 base, with 6 bases left in between. The germline V gene encodes CDR1 KGHSH and CDR2 LQKENI. CDR3 DNA sequence: TGTGCCAGCTCATCCGAGTCCTACGAGCAGTACTTC. Amino acid sequence: CASSSESYEQYF.

The V call is TRBV7-8, the J call TRBJ2-1, with a weak D call TRBD2 (6 bases). Per germline, CDR1 SGHVS and CDR2 FQNEAQ. The CDR3 loop spans 21 amino acids. The V end was cut by 0 bases, the J end by 3 bases, with 27 bases between. CDR3 sequence (DNA): TGTGCCAGCAGCTTAGCTCGGGGTGGGCGGGACCTCTCGGGAAGCTACAATGAGCAGTTCTTC. The encoded protein is CASSLARGGRDLSGSYNEQFF.

J is TRBJ2-7 and V is TRBV20-1; 9 nucleotides match TRBD2. The CDR3 extends over 14 amino acids. Germline lookup yields CDR1 DFQATT and CDR2 SNEGSKA (reference sequence). Losses at the gene ends were 3 bases for V and 3 bases for J; bases not matched to a gene: 6. The CDR3 bases are TGCAGTGCTAGTTTTTCTAGCGGGATCTACGAGCAGTACTTC. This codes for CSASFSSGIYEQYF.

This sequence joins TRBV28 and TRBJ1-5; no definite D call. Trimming cost V 1 base and J 5 bases, with 9 bases left between them. This CDR3 has 14 residues. Germline V gives CDR1 MDHEN, CDR2 SYDVKM. The chain's CDR3 is CASSLLTDDQPQHF. In DNA, the CDR3 is TGTGCCAGCAGTTTATTAACAGACGATCAGCCCCAGCATTTT.

CDR3 sequence: CASTARGGRGNTIYF. The CDR3 bases are TGTGCCAGTACCGCTCGCGGGGGACGGGGAAACACCATATATTTT. The V call is TRBV19, the J call TRBJ1-3, with a tentative D call TRBD1 (5 bases). The CDR3 covers 15 residues. Germline V CDR1 and CDR2: LNHDA, SQIVND (reference sequence). The V end lost 7 bases, the J end lost 4 bases, and 17 bases lay between the germline ends.

This clone was seen just once. The chain is built from TRBV7-2 and TRBJ2-1; 7 nucleotides line up with TRBD1. V shed 2 bases and J 3 bases; nucleotides not matched to a gene: 4. Germline loops: CDR1 SGHTA, CDR2 FQGNSA. The CDR3 contains 15 residues. CDR3 in amino acids: CASSLTGDNYNEQFF. The DNA of the CDR3 is TGTGCCAGCAGCTTAACAGGGGACAACTACAATGAGCAGTTCTTC. Full variable domain (rest looked up from reference TRBV7-2 and TRBJ2-1): GAGVSQSPSNKVTEKGKDVELRCDPISGHTALYWYRQSLGQGLEFLIYFQGNSAPDKSGLPSDRFSAERTGGSVSTLTIQRTQQEDSAVYLCASSLTGDNYNEQFFGPGTRLTVL.

The chain joins TRBV7-3 to TRBJ1-2; unclear D gene. CDR3 length equals 15 residues. CDR1 SGHTA and CDR2 FQGTGA come from the germline V gene. The V end lost 6 bases, the J end lost 1 base, and 15 bases lay between the germline ends. CDR3 DNA sequence: TGTGCCAGCAGTCCCGCCGGAACAGTTAACTATGGCTACACCTTC. This sequence encodes CASSPAGTVNYGYTF. The full variable domain, with the rest looked up from reference TRBV7-3 and TRBJ1-2, is GAGVSQTPSNKVTEKGKYVELRCDPISGHTALYWYRQSLGQGPEFLIYFQGTGAADDSGLPNDRFFAVRPEGSVSTLKIQRTERGDSAVYLCASSPAGTVNYGYTFGSGTRLTVV.

The chain combines TRBV28 with TRBJ1-1, with a weak D call TRBD1 (6 bases). The length of the CDR3 is 15 residues. CDR1 and CDR2 from the germline V gene are MDHEN and SYDVKM. Trimming stripped 5 bases from V and 6 bases from J, with 19 bases between. The CDR3 reads CASSPTRGRASEAFF. As DNA, the CDR3 is TGTGCCAGCAGTCCAACGCGGGGGCGCGCGTCTGAAGCTTTCTTT.